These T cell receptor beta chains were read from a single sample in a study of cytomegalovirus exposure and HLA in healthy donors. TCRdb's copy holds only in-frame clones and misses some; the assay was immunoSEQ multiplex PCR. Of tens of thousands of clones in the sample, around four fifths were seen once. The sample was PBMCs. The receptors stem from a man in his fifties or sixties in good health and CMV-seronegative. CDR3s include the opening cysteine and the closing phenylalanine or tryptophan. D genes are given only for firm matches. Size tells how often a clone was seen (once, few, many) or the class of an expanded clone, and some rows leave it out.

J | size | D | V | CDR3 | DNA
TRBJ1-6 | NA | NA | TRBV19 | CASSPAGNRNSPLHF | TGTGCCAGTAGTCCAGCAGGGAATCGTAATTCACCCCTCCACTTT
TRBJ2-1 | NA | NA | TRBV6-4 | CATKVSEMGLICNEQFF | TGTGCCACCAAGGTCTCGGAGATGGGACTGATTTGCAATGAGCAGTTCTTC
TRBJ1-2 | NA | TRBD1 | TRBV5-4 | CASSTGTGANYGYTF | TGTGCCAGCAGCACCGGGACAGGGGCTAACTATGGCTACACCTTC
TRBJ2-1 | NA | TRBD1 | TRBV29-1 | CSVHPGQGTGEQFF | TGCAGCGTTCATCCGGGACAGGGCACGGGCGAGCAGTTCTTC
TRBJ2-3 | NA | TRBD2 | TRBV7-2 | CASSLRPSGGADTQYF | TGTGCCAGCAGCTTACGACCTAGCGGGGGGGCCGATACGCAGTATTTT
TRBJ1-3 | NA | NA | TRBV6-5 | CASSYRGGNSGNTIYF | TGTGCCAGCAGTTACAGAGGGGGAAACTCTGGAAACACCATATATTTT
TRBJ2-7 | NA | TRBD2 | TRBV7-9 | CSSSLVAGQVYEQYF | TGTTCCAGCAGCTTAGTAGCGGGACAAGTCTACGAGCAGTACTTC
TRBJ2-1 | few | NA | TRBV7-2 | CASSSGVLQFF | TGTGCCAGCAGCTCGGGGGTCCTCCAGTTCTTC
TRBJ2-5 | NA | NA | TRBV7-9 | CASSSRWETQYF | TGTGCCAGCAGCTCTCGGTGGGAGACCCAGTACTTC
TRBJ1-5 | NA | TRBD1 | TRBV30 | CAWNAGGHSNQPQHF | TGTGCCTGGAATGCAGGGGGCCATAGCAATCAGCCCCAGCATTTT
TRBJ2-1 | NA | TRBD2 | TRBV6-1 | CASSAASGGLHEQFF | TGTGCCAGCAGTGCGGCTAGCGGGGGGTTACATGAGCAGTTCTTC
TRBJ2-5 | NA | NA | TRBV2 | CASIRDRSGVQETQYF | TGTGCCAGCATCCGCGACAGGAGCGGAGTCCAAGAGACCCAGTACTTC
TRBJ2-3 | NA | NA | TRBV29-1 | CSVDGTTDTQYF | TGCAGCGTTGATGGGACAACAGATACGCAGTATTTT
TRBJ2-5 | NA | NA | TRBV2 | CASSPSYQETQYF | TGTGCCAGCAGTCCTTCGTACCAAGAGACCCAGTACTTC
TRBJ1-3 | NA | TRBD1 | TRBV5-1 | CASSQGGGTGNTIYF | TGCGCCAGCAGTCAAGGAGGGGGCACGGGAAACACCATATATTTT
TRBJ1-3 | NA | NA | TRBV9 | CASSGRQARSGNTIYF | TGTGCCAGCAGCGGTCGACAGGCCCGCTCTGGAAACACCATATATTTT
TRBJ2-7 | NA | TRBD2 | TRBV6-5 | CASSFTPGLAGYEQYF | TGTGCCAGCAGTTTTACGCCGGGACTAGCGGGGTACGAGCAGTACTTC
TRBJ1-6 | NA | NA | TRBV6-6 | CASSWVGANNSPLHF | TGTGCCAGCAGCTGGGTTGGGGCTAATAATTCACCCCTCCACTTT
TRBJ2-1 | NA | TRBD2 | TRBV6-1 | CASKTSVSYNEQFF | TGTGCCAGCAAAACTAGCGTCTCCTACAATGAGCAGTTCTTC
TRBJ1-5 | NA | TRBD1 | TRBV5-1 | CASSPGQDQPQHF | TGCGCCAGCAGCCCGGGACAGGATCAGCCCCAGCATTTT
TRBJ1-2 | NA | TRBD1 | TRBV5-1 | CASSHRSVDATGGYGYTF | TGCGCCAGCAGCCACCGGTCGGTGGACGCAACAGGGGGCTATGGCTACACCTTC
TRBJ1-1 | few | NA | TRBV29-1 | CSVANQKAFF | TGCAGCGTTGCGAATCAGAAAGCTTTCTTT
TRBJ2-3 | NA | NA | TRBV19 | CATSLGGSITDTQYF | TGTGCCACCTCCCTTGGGGGCTCAATAACAGATACGCAGTATTTT
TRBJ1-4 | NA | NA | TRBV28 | CASRSSFNEKLFF | TGTGCCAGCAGATCAAGCTTTAATGAAAAACTGTTTTTT
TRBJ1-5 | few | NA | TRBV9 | CASSVSDSNQPQHF | TGTGCCAGCAGCGTTTCAGATAGCAATCAGCCCCAGCATTTT
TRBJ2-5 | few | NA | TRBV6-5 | CASNRGWQETQYF | TGTGCCAGCAATAGGGGTTGGCAAGAGACCCAGTACTTC
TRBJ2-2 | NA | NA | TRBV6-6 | CASSYSKGLDTGELFF | TGTGCCAGCAGTTACTCGAAGGGGCTCGACACCGGGGAGCTGTTTTTT
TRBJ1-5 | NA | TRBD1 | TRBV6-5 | CASRRTGLNQPQHF | TGTGCCAGCAGACGGACAGGGCTAAATCAGCCCCAGCATTTT
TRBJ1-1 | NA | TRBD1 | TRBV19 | CASSRRDRGTSTEAFF | TGTGCCAGTAGTCGCCGGGACAGGGGTACTAGCACTGAAGCTTTCTTT
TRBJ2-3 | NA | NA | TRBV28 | CASSRVEPSTDTQYF | TGTGCCAGCAGCCGGGTAGAGCCTTCCACAGATACGCAGTATTTT
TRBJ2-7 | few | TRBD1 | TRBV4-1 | CASSQDPGQGSYEQYF | TGCGCCAGCAGCCAAGACCCGGGACAGGGTTCCTACGAGCAGTACTTC
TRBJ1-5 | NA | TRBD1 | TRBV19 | CASRTGGRNQPQHF | TGTGCCAGTAGAACAGGGGGTCGTAATCAGCCCCAGCATTTT
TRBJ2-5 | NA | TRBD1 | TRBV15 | CATSSITQGAQETQYF | TGTGCCACCAGCAGCATAACCCAGGGGGCTCAGGAGACCCAGTACTTC
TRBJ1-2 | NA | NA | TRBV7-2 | CASSLGGGGYTF | TGTGCCAGCAGCCTGGGAGGGGGTGGCTACACCTTC
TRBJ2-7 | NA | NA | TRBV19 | CASSAAVAPYEQYF | TGTGCCAGTAGTGCCGCCGTAGCTCCCTACGAGCAGTACTTC
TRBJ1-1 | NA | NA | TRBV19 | CASSMRTGGAHTEAFF | TGTGCCAGTAGTATGCGGACGGGGGGCGCGCATACTGAAGCTTTCTTT
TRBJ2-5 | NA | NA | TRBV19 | CASGGPGEGTQYF | TGTGCCAGTGGGGGACCAGGGGAGGGGACCCAGTACTTC
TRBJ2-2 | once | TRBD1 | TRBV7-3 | CASSPSLRQGDTGELFF | TGTGCCAGCAGCCCATCCCTCCGACAGGGAGACACCGGGGAGCTGTTTTTT
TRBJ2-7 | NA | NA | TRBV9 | CASSVGTEGQTYEQYF | TGTGCCAGCAGCGTAGGCACGGAGGGACAGACCTACGAGCAGTACTTC
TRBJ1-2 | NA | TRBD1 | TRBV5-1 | CASSTTGDYGYTF | TGCGCCAGCAGCACGACAGGGGACTATGGCTACACCTTC
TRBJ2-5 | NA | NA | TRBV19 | CASSIGMGRQETQYF | TGTGCCAGTAGTATAGGAATGGGGAGACAAGAGACCCAGTACTTC
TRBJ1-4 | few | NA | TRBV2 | CASSDGGEKLFF | TGTGCCAGCAGTGACGGAGGGGAAAAACTGTTTTTT
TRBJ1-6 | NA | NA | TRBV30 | CAWSQTAGSPLHF | TGTGCCTGGAGTCAAACGGCGGGATCACCCCTCCACTTT
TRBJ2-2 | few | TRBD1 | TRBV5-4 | CASSLARQGATGELFF | TGTGCCAGCAGCTTGGCCCGGCAGGGGGCTACCGGGGAGCTGTTTTTT
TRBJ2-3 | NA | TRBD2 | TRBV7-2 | CASSLLAGGQGDTQYF | TGTGCCAGCAGCTTACTAGCGGGGGGCCAGGGAGATACGCAGTATTTT
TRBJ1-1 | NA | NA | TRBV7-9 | CASSLKGGSTEAFF | TGTGCCAGCAGCTTAAAGGGAGGAAGCACTGAAGCTTTCTTT
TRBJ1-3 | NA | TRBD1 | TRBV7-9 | CASSLLTGGDGNTIYF | TGTGCCAGCAGCTTACTTACAGGGGGTGATGGAAACACCATATATTTT
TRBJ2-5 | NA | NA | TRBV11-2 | CASSPGEMTQYF | TGTGCCAGCAGCCCCGGGGAGATGACCCAGTACTTC
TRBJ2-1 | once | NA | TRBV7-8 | CASSLERQASYNEQFF | TGTGCCAGCAGCTTAGAAAGACAGGCCTCCTACAATGAGCAGTTCTTC
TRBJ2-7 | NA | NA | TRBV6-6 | CASSTPRGSTYEQYF | TGTGCCAGCAGTACCCCCCGGGGTTCTACCTACGAGCAGTACTTC
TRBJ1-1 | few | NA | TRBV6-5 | CASRDSMNTEAFF | TGTGCCAGCCGCGACAGCATGAACACTGAAGCTTTCTTT
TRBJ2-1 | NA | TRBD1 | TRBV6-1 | CASSDLDRGAYNEQFF | TGTGCCAGCAGTGACCTTGACAGGGGGGCCTACAATGAGCAGTTCTTC
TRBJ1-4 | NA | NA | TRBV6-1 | CASRPTGKSLQKLFF | TGTGCCAGCAGGCCTACAGGGAAATCGCTTCAAAAACTGTTTTTT
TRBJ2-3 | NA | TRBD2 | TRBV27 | CASSLLLAGEADTQYF | TGTGCCAGCAGTTTATTACTAGCGGGGGAAGCAGATACGCAGTATTTT
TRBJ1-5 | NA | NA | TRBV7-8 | CASSSRIARTGNQPQHF | TGTGCCAGCAGCTCCCGGATAGCGAGGACAGGCAATCAGCCCCAGCATTTT
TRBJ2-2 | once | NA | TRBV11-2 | CASSSQGWSATGELFF | TGTGCCAGCAGTTCCCAGGGTTGGTCGGCCACCGGGGAGCTGTTTTTT
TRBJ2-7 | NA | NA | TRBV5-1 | CASSLGGQIYEQYF | TGCGCCAGCAGCTTGGGCGGACAGATCTACGAGCAGTACTTC
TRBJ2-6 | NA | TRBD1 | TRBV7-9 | CASNTGTGDPSGANVLTF | TGTGCCAGCAACACCGGGACAGGGGACCCATCTGGGGCCAACGTCCTGACTTTC